By share, the clone carrying this T cell receptor beta chain ranks as medium-sized (0.01 to 0.1%). The data were taken from a study of CXCR3 chemokines and chemotherapy response in bladder cancer. TCRdb used MiXCR to reprocess the PCR reads, holding one entry per CDR3 protein. The sample carries several thousand distinct CDR3 sequences, roughly 18% recorded once. Per germline, CDR1 MNHNY and CDR2 SVGAGI (reference sequence). V lost 8 bases and J 6 bases, leaving 17 bases between the germline ends. The CDR3 is 14 residues long. Sample acquisition took place from a patient whose treatment included neoadjuvant chemotherapy. This clonotype was sampled from a human donor with bladder cancer that did not respond to neoadjuvant chemotherapy. The V call is TRBV6-6, the J call TRBJ1-5; D gene unclear. CDR3 amino acids: CASAGPTSFQPQHF. CDR3 DNA sequence: TGTGCCAGCGCCGGGCCCACTTCTTTTCAGCCCCAGCATTTT.